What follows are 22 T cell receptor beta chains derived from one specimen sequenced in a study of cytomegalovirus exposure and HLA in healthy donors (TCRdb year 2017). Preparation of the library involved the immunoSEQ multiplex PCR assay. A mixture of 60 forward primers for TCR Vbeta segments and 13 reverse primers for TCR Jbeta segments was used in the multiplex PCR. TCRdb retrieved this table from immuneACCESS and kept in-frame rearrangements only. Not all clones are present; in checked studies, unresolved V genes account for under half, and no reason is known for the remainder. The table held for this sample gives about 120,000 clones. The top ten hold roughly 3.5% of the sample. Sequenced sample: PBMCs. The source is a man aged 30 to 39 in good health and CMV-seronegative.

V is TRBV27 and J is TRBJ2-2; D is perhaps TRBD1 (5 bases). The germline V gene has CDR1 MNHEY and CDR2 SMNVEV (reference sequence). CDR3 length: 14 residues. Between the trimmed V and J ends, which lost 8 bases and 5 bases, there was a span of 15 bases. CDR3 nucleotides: TGTGCCAGCCAGTTTATCAGGGCTACCGGGGAGCTGTTTTTT. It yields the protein CASQFIRATGELFF.

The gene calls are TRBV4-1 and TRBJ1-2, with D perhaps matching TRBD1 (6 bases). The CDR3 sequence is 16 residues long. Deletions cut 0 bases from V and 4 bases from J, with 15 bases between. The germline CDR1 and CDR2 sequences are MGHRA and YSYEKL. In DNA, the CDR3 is TGCGCCAGCAGCCAAGACCCGACAGGAGATTTCTATGGCTACACCTTC. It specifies CASSQDPTGDFYGYTF.

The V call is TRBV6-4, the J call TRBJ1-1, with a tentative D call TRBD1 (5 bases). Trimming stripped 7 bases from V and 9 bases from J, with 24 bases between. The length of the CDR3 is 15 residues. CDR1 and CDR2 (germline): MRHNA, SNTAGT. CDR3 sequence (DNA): TGTGCCAGCACCGGGGGGAGGGGTCGACACGATCAAGCTTTCTTT. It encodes CASTGGRGRHDQAFF.

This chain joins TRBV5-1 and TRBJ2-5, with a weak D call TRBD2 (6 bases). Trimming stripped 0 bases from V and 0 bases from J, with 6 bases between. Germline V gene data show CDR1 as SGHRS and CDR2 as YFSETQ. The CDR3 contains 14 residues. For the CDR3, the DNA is TGCGCCAGCAGCTTGGCGGGAGACCAAGAGACCCAGTACTTC. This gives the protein CASSLAGDQETQYF.

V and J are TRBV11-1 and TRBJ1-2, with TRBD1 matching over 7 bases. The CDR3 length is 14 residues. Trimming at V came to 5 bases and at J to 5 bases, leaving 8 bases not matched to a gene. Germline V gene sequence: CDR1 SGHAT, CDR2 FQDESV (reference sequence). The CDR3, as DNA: TGTGCCAGCAGCCCGACAGGGACAATTTATGGCTACACCTTC. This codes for CASSPTGTIYGYTF.

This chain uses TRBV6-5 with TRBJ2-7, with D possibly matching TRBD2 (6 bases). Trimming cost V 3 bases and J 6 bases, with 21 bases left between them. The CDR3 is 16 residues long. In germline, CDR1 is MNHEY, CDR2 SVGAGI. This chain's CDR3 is CASSYERRTKITEQYF. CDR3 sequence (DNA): TGTGCCAGCAGTTATGAACGACGGACTAAGATTACCGAGCAGTACTTC.

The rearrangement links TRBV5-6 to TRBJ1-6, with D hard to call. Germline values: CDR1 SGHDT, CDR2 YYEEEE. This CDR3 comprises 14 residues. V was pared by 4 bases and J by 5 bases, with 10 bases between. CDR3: CASSEGSNNSPLHF. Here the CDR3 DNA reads TGTGCCAGCAGCGAGGGCTCGAATAATTCACCCCTCCACTTT. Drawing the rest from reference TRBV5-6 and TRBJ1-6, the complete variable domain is DAGVTQSPTHLIKTRGQQVTLRCSPKSGHDTVSWYQQALGQGPQFIFQYYEEEERQRGNFPDRFSGHQFPNYSSELNVNALLLGDSALYLCASSEGSNNSPLHFGNGTRLTVT.

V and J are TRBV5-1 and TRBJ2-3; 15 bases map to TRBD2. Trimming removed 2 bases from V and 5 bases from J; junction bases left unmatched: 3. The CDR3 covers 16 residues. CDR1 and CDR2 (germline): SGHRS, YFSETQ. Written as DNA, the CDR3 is TGCGCCAGCAGCTTAGGGACTAGCGGGGGGAAAGATACGCAGTATTTT. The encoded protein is CASSLGTSGGKDTQYF.

The CDR3 sequence is CASSTSGTLNTEAFF. The CDR3 bases are TGTGCCAGTAGTACCTCCGGGACACTCAACACTGAAGCTTTCTTT. The rearrangement links TRBV19 to TRBJ1-1; tentative D call: TRBD1 (6 bases). V shed 4 bases and J shed 2 bases, with 14 bases lying between them. The CDR3 is made up of 15 amino acids. Per the germline V gene, CDR1 is LNHDA and CDR2 is SQIVND (reference sequence).

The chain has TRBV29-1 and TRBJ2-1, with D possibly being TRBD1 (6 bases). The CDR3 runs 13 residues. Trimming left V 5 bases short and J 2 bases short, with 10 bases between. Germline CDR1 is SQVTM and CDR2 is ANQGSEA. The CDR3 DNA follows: TGCAGCGTTCAGGGGAGCACCTACAATGAGCAGTTCTTC. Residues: CSVQGSTYNEQFF.

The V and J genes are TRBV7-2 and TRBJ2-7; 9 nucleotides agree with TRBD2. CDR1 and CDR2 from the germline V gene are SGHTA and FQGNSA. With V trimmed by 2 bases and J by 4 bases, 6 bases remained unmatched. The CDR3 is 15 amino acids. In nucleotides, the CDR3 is TGTGCCAGCAGCTTAAGTAGCGGGGGTTCGTACGAGCAGTACTTC. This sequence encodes CASSLSSGGSYEQYF.

The DNA for the CDR3 is TGTGCTAGTGGTGCGGACAGGGTCTCCTACAATGAGCAGTTCTTC. Translation: CASGADRVSYNEQFF. The V call is TRBV12-5, the J call TRBJ2-1, with 8 positions matching TRBD1. Per germline, CDR1 LGHNT and CDR2 FRNRAP. The CDR3 spans 15 residues. V dropped 5 bases and J dropped 0; count of bases not matched to a gene: 3.

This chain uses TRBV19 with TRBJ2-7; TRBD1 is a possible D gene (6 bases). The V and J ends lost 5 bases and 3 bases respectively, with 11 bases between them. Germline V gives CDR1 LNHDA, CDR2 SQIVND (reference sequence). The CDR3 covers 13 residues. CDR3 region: CASSRQEFYEQYF. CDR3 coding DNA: TGTGCCAGTAGTCGACAGGAATTCTACGAGCAGTACTTC.

The CDR3 sequence is CASTKGAFGTGELFF. For the CDR3, the DNA is TGTGCCAGCACCAAGGGAGCGTTCGGCACCGGGGAGCTGTTTTTT. The J gene is TRBJ2-2, the V gene TRBV6-5, with a tentative D call TRBD2 (5 bases). This CDR3 region has 15 residues. Deletions cut 7 bases from V and 4 bases from J, with 16 bases between. Germline CDR1 MNHEY, CDR2 SVGAGI.

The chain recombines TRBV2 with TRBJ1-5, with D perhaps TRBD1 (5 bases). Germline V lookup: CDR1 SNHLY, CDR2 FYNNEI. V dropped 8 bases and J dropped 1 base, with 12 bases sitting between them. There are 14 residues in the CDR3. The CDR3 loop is CASAGLFSNQPQHF. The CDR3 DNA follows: TGTGCCAGCGCGGGACTCTTCAGCAATCAGCCCCAGCATTTT. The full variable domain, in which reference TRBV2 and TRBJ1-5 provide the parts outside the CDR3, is EPEVTQTPSHQVTQMGQEVILRCVPISNHLYFYWYRQILGQKVEFLVSFYNNEISEKSEIFDDQFSVERPDGSNFTLKIRSTKLEDSAMYFCASAGLFSNQPQHFGDGTRLSIL.

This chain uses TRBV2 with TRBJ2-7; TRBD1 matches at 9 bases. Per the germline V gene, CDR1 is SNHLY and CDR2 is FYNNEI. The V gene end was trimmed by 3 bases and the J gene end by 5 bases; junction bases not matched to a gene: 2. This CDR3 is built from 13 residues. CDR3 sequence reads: CASSEDRGHEQYF. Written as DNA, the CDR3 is TGTGCCAGCAGTGAGGACAGGGGTCACGAGCAGTACTTC.

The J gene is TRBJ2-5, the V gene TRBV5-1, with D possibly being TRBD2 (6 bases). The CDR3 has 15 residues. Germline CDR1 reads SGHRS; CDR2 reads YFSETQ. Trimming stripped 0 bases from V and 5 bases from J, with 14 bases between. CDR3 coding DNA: TGCGCCAGCAGCTTGGAGGGGCGGGGAATTGAGACCCAGTACTTC. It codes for CASSLEGRGIETQYF.

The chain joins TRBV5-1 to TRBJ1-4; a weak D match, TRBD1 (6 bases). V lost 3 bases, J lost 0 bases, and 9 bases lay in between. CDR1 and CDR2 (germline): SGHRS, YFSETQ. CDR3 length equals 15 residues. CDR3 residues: CASSSGQPTNEKLFF. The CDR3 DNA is TGCGCCAGCAGCTCAGGACAGCCAACTAATGAAAAACTGTTTTTT.

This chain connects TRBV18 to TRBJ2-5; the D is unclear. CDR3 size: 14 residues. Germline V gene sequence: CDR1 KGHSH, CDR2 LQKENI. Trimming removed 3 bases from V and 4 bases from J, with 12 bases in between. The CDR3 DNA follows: TGTGCCAGCTCACCGCCGACAAACCGAGAGACCCAGTACTTC. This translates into CASSPPTNRETQYF.

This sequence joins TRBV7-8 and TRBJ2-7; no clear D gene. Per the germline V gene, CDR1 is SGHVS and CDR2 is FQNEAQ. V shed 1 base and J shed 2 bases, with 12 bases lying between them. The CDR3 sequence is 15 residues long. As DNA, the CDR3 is TGTGCCAGCAGCTTAGAAAGTCAGGCCACCTACGAGCAGTACTTC. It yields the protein CASSLESQATYEQYF.

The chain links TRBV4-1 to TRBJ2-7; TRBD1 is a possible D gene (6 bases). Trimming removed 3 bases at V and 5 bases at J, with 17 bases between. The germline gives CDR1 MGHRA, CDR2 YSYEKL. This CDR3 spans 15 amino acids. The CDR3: CASSQPGHMSDEQYF. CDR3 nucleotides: TGCGCCAGCAGCCAGCCGGGACATATGAGCGACGAGCAGTACTTC.

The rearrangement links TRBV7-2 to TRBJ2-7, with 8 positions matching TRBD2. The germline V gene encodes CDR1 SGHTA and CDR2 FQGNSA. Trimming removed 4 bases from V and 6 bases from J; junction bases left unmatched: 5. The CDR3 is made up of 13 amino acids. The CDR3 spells CASSSRGGAEQYF. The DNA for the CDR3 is TGTGCCAGCAGCTCCCGGGGGGGCGCCGAGCAGTACTTC.